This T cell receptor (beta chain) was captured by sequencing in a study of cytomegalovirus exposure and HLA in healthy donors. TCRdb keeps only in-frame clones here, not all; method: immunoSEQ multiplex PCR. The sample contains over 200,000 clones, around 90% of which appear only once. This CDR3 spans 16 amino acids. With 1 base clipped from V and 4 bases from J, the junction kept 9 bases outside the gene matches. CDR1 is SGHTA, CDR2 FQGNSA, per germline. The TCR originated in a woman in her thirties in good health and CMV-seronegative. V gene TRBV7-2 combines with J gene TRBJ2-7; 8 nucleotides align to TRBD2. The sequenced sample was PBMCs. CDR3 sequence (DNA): TGTGCCAGCAGCTTAGACGGAGCGGGAGTAACGTACGAGCAGTACTTC. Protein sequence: CASSLDGAGVTYEQYF.